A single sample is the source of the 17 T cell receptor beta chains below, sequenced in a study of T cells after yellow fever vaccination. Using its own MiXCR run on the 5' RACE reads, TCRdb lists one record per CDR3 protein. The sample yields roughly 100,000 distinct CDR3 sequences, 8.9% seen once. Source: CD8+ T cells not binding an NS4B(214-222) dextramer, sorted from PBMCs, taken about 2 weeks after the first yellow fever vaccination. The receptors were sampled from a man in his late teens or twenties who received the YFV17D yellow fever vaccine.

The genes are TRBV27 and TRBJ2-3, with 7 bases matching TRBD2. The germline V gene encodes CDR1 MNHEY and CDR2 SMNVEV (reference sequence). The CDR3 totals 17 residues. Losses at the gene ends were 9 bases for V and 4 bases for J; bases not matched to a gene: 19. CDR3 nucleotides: TGTGCCAGTGCAACCCTGGGGAAGCGGGGAGTTTCAGATACGCAGTATTTT. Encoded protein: CASATLGKRGVSDTQYF.

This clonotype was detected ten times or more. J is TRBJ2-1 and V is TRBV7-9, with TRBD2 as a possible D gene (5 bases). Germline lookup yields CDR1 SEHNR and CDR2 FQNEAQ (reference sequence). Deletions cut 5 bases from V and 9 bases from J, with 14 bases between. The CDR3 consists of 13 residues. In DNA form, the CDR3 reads TGTGCCAGCAGCGTCGGCCCTAGCACTGAGCAGTTCTTC. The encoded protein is CASSVGPSTEQFF.

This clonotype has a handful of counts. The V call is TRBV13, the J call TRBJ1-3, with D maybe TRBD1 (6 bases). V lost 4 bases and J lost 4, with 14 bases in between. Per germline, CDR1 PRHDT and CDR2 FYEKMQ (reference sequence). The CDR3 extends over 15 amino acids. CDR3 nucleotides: TGTGCCAGCAGCTCGACCGGGACACCCGGAAACACCATATATTTT. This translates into CASSSTGTPGNTIYF.

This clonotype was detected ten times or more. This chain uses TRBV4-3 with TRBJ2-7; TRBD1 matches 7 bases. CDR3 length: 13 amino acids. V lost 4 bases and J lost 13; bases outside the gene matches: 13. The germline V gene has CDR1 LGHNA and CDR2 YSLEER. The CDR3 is CASSRTYPGQLYV. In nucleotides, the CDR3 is TGCGCCAGCAGCCGGACATACCCGGGACAGCTCTACGTC.

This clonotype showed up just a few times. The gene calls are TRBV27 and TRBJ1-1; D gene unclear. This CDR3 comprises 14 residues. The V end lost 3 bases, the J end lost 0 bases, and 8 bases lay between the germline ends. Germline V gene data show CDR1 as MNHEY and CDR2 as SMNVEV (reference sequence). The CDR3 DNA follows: TGTGCCAGCAGTTTCGCCGGTCTGAACACTGAAGCTTTCTTT. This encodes CASSFAGLNTEAFF.

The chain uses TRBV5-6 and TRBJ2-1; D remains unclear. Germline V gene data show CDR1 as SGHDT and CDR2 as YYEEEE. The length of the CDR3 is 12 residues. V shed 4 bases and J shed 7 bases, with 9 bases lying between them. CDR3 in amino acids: CASSPDMNEQFF. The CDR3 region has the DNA TGTGCCAGCAGCCCGGATATGAATGAGCAGTTCTTC.

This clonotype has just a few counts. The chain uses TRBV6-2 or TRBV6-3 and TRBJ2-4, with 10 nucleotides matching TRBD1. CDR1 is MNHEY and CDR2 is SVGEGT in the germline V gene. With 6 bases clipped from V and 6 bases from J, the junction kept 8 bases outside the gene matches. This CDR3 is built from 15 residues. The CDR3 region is CASRLTGGDGNIQYF. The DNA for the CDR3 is TGTGCCAGCAGATTGACAGGGGGCGATGGAAACATTCAGTACTTC.

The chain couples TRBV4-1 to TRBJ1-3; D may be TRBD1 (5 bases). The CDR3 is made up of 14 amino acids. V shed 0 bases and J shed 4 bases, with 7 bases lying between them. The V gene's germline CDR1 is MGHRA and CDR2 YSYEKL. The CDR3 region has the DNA TGCGCCAGCAGCCAAGAGGGGGTGGGAAACACCATATATTTT. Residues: CASSQEGVGNTIYF.

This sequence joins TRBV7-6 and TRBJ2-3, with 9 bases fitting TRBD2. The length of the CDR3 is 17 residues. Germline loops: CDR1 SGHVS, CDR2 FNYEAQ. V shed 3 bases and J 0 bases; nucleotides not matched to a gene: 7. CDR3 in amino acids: CASSFPTSGTSTDTQYF. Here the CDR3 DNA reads TGTGCCAGCAGCTTCCCGACTAGCGGCACCAGCACAGATACGCAGTATTTT.

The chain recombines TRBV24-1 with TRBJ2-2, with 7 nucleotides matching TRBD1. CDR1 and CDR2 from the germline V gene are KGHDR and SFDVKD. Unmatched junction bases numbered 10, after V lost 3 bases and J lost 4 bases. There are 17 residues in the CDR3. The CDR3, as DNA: TGTGCCACCAGTGATAACACAGGGGCTCGTGGCACCGGGGAGCTGTTTTTT. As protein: CATSDNTGARGTGELFF.

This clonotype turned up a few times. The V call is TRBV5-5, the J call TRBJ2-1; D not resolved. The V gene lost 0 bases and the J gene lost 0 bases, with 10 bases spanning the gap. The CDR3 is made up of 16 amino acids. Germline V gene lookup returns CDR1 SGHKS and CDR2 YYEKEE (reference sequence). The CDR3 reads CASSLDIPSSYNEQFF. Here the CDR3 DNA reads TGTGCCAGCAGCTTGGACATTCCGAGCTCCTACAATGAGCAGTTCTTC.

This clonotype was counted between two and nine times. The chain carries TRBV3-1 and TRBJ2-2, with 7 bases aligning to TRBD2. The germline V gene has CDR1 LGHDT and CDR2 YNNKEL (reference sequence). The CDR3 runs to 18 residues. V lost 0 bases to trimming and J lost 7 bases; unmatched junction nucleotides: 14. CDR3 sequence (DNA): TGTGCCAGCAGCCAAGATCCAGTGGGGGGGTCGTTTGGCGGGGAGCTGTTTTTT. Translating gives CASSQDPVGGSFGGELFF.

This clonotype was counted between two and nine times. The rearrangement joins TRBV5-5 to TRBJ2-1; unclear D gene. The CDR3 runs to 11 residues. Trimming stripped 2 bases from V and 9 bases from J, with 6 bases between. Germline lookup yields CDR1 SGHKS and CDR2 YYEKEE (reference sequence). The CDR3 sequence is CASSFSLEQFF. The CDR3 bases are TGTGCCAGCAGCTTTTCTCTTGAGCAGTTCTTC.

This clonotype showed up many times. DNA for the CDR3: TGCAGCCCTGGGGGGGGAGTACGCTACACCTTC. Protein sequence: CSPGGGVRYTF. The V and J genes are TRBV29-1 and TRBJ1-2; maybe TRBD1 (5 bases). With 8 bases removed from V and 9 bases from J, the gap between germline ends came to 16 bases. From germline, CDR1 is SQVTM and CDR2 ANQGSEA. The CDR3 totals 11 residues.

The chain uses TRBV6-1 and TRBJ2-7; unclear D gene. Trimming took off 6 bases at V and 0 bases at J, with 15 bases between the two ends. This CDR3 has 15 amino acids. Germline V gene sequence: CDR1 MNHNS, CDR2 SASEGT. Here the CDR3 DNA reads TGTGCCAGCAGCCCGTCCACGATTAGCTCCTACGAGCAGTACTTC. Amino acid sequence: CASSPSTISSYEQYF.

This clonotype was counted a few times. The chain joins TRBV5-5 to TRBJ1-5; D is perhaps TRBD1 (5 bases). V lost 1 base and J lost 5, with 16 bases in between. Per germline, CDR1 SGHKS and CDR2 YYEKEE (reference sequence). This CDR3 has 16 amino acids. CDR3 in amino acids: CASSLIGGRGDQPQHF. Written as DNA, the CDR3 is TGTGCCAGCAGCTTGATCGGGGGTCGGGGGGATCAGCCCCAGCATTTT.

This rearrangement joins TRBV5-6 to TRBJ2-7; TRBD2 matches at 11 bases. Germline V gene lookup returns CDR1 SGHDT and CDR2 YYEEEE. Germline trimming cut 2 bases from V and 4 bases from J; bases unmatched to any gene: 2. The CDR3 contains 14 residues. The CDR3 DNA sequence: TGTGCCAGCAGCTTCGGGACTAGCGGATACGAGCAGTACGTC. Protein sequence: CASSFGTSGYEQYV.